The 6 T cell receptor beta chains listed next were all sequenced from one sample in a study of T cells in localized non-small cell lung cancer. Here immunoSEQ multiplex PCR was the method, and the copy in TCRdb shows in-frame clones only, minus some. The sample consists of roughly 34,000 clones, approximately 84% of them appearing once. The source material was peripheral blood, sampled before any cancer treatment. These receptors originate from a male donor at least 60 years old with stage III lung adenocarcinoma.

The V and J genes are TRBV5-1 and TRBJ1-4, with no clear D. Germline CDR1 reads SGHRS; CDR2 reads YFSETQ. With 3 bases removed from V and 2 bases from J, the gap between germline ends came to 8 bases. This CDR3 is 14 amino acids long. This chain's CDR3 is CASSSVGTNEKLFF. The CDR3 bases are TGCGCCAGCAGCTCCGTCGGCACTAATGAAAAACTGTTTTTT.

In its sample, this clone was seen once. V gene TRBV7-2 combines with J gene TRBJ1-2, with unresolved D. The germline V gene has CDR1 SGHTA and CDR2 FQGNSA. The V end was cut by 5 bases, the J end by 0 bases, with 7 bases between. The CDR3 consists of 13 residues. The CDR3: CASSPEPNYGYTF. The CDR3 DNA reads TGTGCCAGCAGCCCCGAGCCTAACTATGGCTACACCTTC.

The rearrangement joins TRBV6-5 to TRBJ2-3; weak D call: TRBD2 (7 bases). The V and J ends lost 0 bases and 1 base respectively, with 11 bases between them. From germline, CDR1 is MNHEY and CDR2 SVGAGI. This CDR3 is built from 16 residues. The CDR3 coding sequence is TGTGCCAGCAGTTACTCGAGGGGGGGCGGCACAGATACGCAGTATTTT. This sequence encodes CASSYSRGGGTDTQYF.

The rearrangement uses TRBV5-5 and TRBJ2-1; a weak D match, TRBD1 (6 bases). Germline-derived CDR1 and CDR2 are SGHKS and YYEKEE (reference sequence). CDR3 length: 12 amino acids. Trimming took 0 bases from V and 9 from J, leaving 7 bases between them. The CDR3, as DNA: TGTGCCAGCAGCTTGGCACAGGGTGAGCAGTTCTTC. Encoded protein: CASSLAQGEQFF.

This chain links TRBV5-1 with TRBJ1-3; 8 positions agree with TRBD1. Germline lookup yields CDR1 SGHRS and CDR2 YFSETQ. V lost 0 bases, J lost 2 bases, and 4 bases stayed unmatched. The CDR3 runs to 16 residues. CDR3 sequence reads: CASSLGGQGPGNTIYF. The CDR3 DNA follows: TGCGCCAGCAGCTTGGGCGGACAGGGCCCTGGAAACACCATATATTTT.

The chain employs TRBV7-9 and TRBJ2-7; 9 bases are shared with TRBD2. The J segment lost 5 bases and the V segment lost 1 base, leaving 3 bases of the junction unmatched. The CDR3 spans 14 residues. Germline CDR1 is SEHNR and CDR2 is FQNEAQ (reference sequence). The CDR3 nucleotides are TGTGCCAGCAGCTTAGAAGCTAGCGGGGACGAGCAGTACTTC. It translates to CASSLEASGDEQYF.